This T cell receptor (beta chain) was sequenced during a study of Ad26.COV2.S vaccination and SARS-CoV-2 variants. The wider study: The Ad26.COV2.S arm of the COV1001 trial was where the donor was placed.

Study-wide results and caveats: Ad26.COV2.S recipients had broader spike-specific TCRs (P = 0.0014). Comparability of non-spike TCR breadth was observed across vaccine and placebo recipients.

Regarding this clone: Its antigen remains unknown.

Profiling relied on immunoSEQ multiplex PCR, and the TCRdb table lists in-frame clones only, not all of them. The sample includes 300,000 to 350,000 clones, 85% of them seen just once. Germline loops: CDR1 MNHEY, CDR2 SVGAGI. The CDR3 totals 14 residues. Unmatched junction bases numbered 10, after V lost 7 bases and J lost 7 bases. Indicated treatment: around 19 received Ad26.COV2.S at low or high dose, single or two shots; 5 received placebo; per-sample allocation not given. It was on day 63 after the first vaccine or placebo injection that samples were taken. Sequences were derived from peripheral blood, sampled in a trial of Ad26.COV2.S vaccine versus placebo. The TCR was taken from a person aged 18-65 years who received the Ad26.COV2.S COVID-19 vaccine or a placebo. This rearrangement joins TRBV6-5 to TRBJ1-2; 9 nucleotides match TRBD1. The CDR3 region is CASTRTGEWSGYTF. CDR3 bases: TGTGCCAGCACCAGGACAGGGGAATGGAGTGGCTACACCTTC.